These 13 T cell receptor beta chains were sequenced from one sample in a study of T cells in Graves' hyperthyroidism and ophthalmopathy. TCR beta CDR3 regions were amplified from RNA. The HTBI primer set drove a first-round RT-PCR of the TCR CDR3. From the multiplex PCR reads, TCRdb called clonotypes with MiXCR, one entry per CDR3 protein. The repertoire includes hundreds of thousands of distinct CDR3 sequences, about 17% of them detected once, and approximately 30% sits in the top ten. The sample was blood. The receptors were sampled from a woman younger than 35 with Graves' ophthalmopathy.

This clonotype has at least ten counts. The CDR3 DNA reads TGCAGCGTTGAATCGGCCGGGACTAGCTACGAGCAGTACTTC. It codes for CSVESAGTSYEQYF. The chain has TRBV29-1 and TRBJ2-7, with 8 bases that match TRBD2. Unmatched junction bases numbered 6, after V lost 2 bases and J lost 3 bases. This CDR3 region has 14 residues. Germline V gives CDR1 SQVTM, CDR2 ANQGSEA.

The chain is built from TRBV6-1 and TRBJ2-7, with TRBD1 matching over 7 bases. V shed 8 bases, J shed 3 bases, and the junction held 13 bases outside the gene matches. The germline CDR1 and CDR2 sequences are MNHNS and SASEGT. This CDR3 has 15 residues. Here the CDR3 reads CASQNLGGTVYEQYF. As DNA, the CDR3 is TGTGCCAGCCAAAACCTAGGGGGCACGGTCTACGAGCAGTACTTC.

Many counts were recorded for this clonotype. This chain links TRBV12-3 or TRBV12-4 with TRBJ1-5; TRBD1 is a possible D gene (5 bases). This CDR3 spans 14 amino acids. The germline V and J ends were trimmed by 2 bases and 7 bases, with 12 bases remaining between them. CDR3 sequence: CASSLMGEVQPQHF. In nucleotides, the CDR3 is TGTGCCAGCAGTTTAATGGGGGAAGTCCAGCCCCAGCATTTT.

This clonotype appeared many times. The rearrangement links TRBV2 to TRBJ1-1; 8 positions match TRBD1. Trimming cost V 8 bases and J 3 bases; bases outside gene matches: 8. From germline, CDR1 is SNHLY and CDR2 FYNNEI. The CDR3 extends over 14 amino acids. Here the CDR3 DNA reads TGTGCCAGCTGGGTGACAGGGGTTGACACTGAAGCTTTCTTT. Its protein is CASWVTGVDTEAFF.

The table lists this clonotype with many counts. The J gene is TRBJ2-7, the V gene TRBV7-3; 8 nucleotides agree with TRBD1. The V gene end was trimmed by 0 bases and the J gene end by 2 bases; junction bases not matched to a gene: 6. The CDR3 consists of 16 residues. Germline V gene data show CDR1 as SGHTA and CDR2 as FQGTGA. This CDR3 is CASSLTRPTGAYEQYF. CDR3 nucleotide sequence: TGTGCCAGCAGCTTAACGCGCCCGACAGGGGCCTACGAGCAGTACTTC.

The table lists this clonotype with a few counts. CDR3 protein: CASSVDGTSGGGFQETQYF. The CDR3 region has the DNA TGTGCCAGCAGCGTAGATGGGACTAGCGGGGGGGGATTCCAAGAGACCCAGTACTTC. The chain is built from TRBV9 and TRBJ2-5, with 16 bases identical to TRBD2. From germline, CDR1 is SGDLS and CDR2 YYNGEE. V was pared by 0 bases and J by 1 base, with 6 bases of the junction left unmatched. The CDR3 is made up of 19 amino acids.

This clonotype came up many times. The chain carries TRBV7-2 and TRBJ2-7; D is unresolved. Trimming cost V 5 bases and J 3 bases, with 11 bases left between them. This CDR3 contains 13 residues. Germline CDR1 is SGHTA and CDR2 is FQGNSA. The CDR3 loop reads CASSVVRVYEQYF. The CDR3 DNA reads TGTGCCAGCAGCGTAGTCCGGGTCTACGAGCAGTACTTC.

This clonotype was picked up many times. A read error may produce the germline difference seen at one junction end. The rearrangement joins TRBV11-1 to TRBJ2-5; D might be TRBD2 (6 bases). Germline V lookup: CDR1 SGHAT, CDR2 FQDESV (reference sequence). This CDR3 region has 13 residues. CDR3 DNA sequence: TGTGCCGGCAGCTCTTGGGAGGTGCAGACCCAGTACTTC. Translation gives CAGSSWEVQTQYF.

The table lists this clonotype with many counts. The rearrangement joins TRBV29-1 to TRBJ1-1; D is perhaps TRBD1 (5 bases). CDR3 length: 13 residues. Trimming pared 3 bases from V and 2 bases from J, leaving 10 bases between. Germline CDR1 is SQVTM and CDR2 is ANQGSEA. The CDR3 DNA reads as TGCAGCGTTGACCTAGACAGAAACACTGAAGCTTTCTTT. Translation: CSVDLDRNTEAFF.

The chain recombines TRBV2 with TRBJ1-2; 7 bases align to TRBD1. The CDR3 has 15 amino acids. CDR1 is SNHLY, CDR2 FYNNEI, per germline. With V trimmed by 5 bases and J by 2 bases, 8 bases remained unmatched. The CDR3, as DNA: TGTGCCAGCAGTTCGACAGGGAAAAGGAACTATGGCTACACCTTC. Translation gives CASSSTGKRNYGYTF. The full variable domain, its missing parts supplied by reference TRBV2 and TRBJ1-2, is EPEVTQTPSHQVTQMGQEVILRCVPISNHLYFYWYRQILGQKVEFLVSFYNNEISEKSEIFDDQFSVERPDGSNFTLKIRSTKLEDSAMYFCASSSTGKRNYGYTFGSGTRLTVV.

In its sample, this clonotype was seen many times. The chain combines TRBV7-9 with TRBJ2-7, with a tentative D call TRBD1 (5 bases). CDR3 size: 15 residues. V lost 5 bases and J lost 0, with 14 bases in between. Germline V CDR1 and CDR2: SEHNR, FQNEAQ (reference sequence). The CDR3 bases are TGTGCCAGCAGCGCCACAGGAACCTACTCCTACGAGCAGTACTTC. This encodes CASSATGTYSYEQYF.

Ten or more counts support this clonotype. V is TRBV5-1 and J is TRBJ1-1, with 8 bases lining up with TRBD1. The junction had 9 bases not matched to a gene; V was cut back by 4 bases and J by 4 bases. Germline lookup yields CDR1 SGHRS and CDR2 YFSETQ. The CDR3 totals 15 residues. CDR3 amino acids: CASSAWTGSGTEAFF. DNA for the CDR3: TGCGCCAGCAGCGCGTGGACAGGGTCGGGCACTGAAGCTTTCTTT. Together with reference TRBV5-1 and TRBJ1-1, the CDR3 gives the full variable domain: KAGVTQTPRYLIKTRGQQVTLSCSPISGHRSVSWYQQTPGQGLQFLFEYFSETQRNKGNFPGRFSGRQFSNSRSEMNVSTLELGDSALYLCASSAWTGSGTEAFFGQGTRLTVV.

Many counts were recorded for this clonotype. This chain links TRBV19 with TRBJ2-3; TRBD2 agrees at 7 bases. V was clipped by 4 bases and J by 2 bases; unmatched bases: 12. Germline CDR1 reads LNHDA; CDR2 reads SQIVND (reference sequence). The CDR3 has 17 amino acids. The CDR3 is CASSTTRRGIVTDTQYF. In DNA, the CDR3 is TGTGCCAGTAGTACGACTCGGCGGGGGATAGTCACAGATACGCAGTATTTT.